This T cell receptor (beta chain) stems from a study of cytomegalovirus exposure and HLA in healthy donors. Findings and caveats of the study: Based on reports, TCR beta sequences accurately predicted HLA-A and HLA-B alleles for most subjects.

Germline V CDR1 and CDR2: SGHRS, YFSETQ. After removal of 2 bases from V and 0 bases from J, the junction contained 4 bases not matched to a gene. The CDR3 consists of 17 residues. Use of 60 Vbeta and 13 Jbeta primers characterized the PCR. Profiled with immunoSEQ multiplex PCR; TCRdb holds only in-frame clones, not every one. The sample carries around 190,000 clones, 75% to 85% recorded once. On this clone: No antigen is known for it.

The sample consisted of PBMCs. This TCR was recovered from a girl aged 2-10 years in good health and CMV-seropositive. V gene TRBV5-1 combines with J gene TRBJ2-6; TRBD1 aligns across 8 bases. The CDR3 loop is CASSLPGGGSGANVLTF. Here the CDR3 DNA reads TGCGCCAGCAGCTTACCAGGGGGCGGCTCTGGGGCCAACGTCCTGACTTTC.